These 10 T cell receptor beta chains originate from one sample sequenced in a study of control samples from healthy donors and cancer patients. Assay: immunoSEQ multiplex PCR; the TCRdb copy retains only in-frame clones and omits some. The repertoire holds over 150,000 clones, with 90% to 95% as singletons. Sequenced input: blood. Receptor source: a man aged 18 to 35 in good health.

The rearrangement joins TRBV24-1 to TRBJ2-1; the match to TRBD1 covers 9 bases. This CDR3 region has 20 residues. J was trimmed by 0 bases and V by 5 bases; bases with no gene match: 16. Germline V lookup: CDR1 KGHDR, CDR2 SFDVKD. CDR3 region: CATSGRPGTGYKNSYNEQFF. CDR3 nucleotide sequence: TGTGCCACCAGTGGGAGGCCGGGGACAGGGTATAAGAACTCCTACAATGAGCAGTTCTTC.

The chain couples TRBV6-5 to TRBJ2-2; D is unclear. Germline V gives CDR1 MNHEY, CDR2 SVGAGI. The CDR3 extends over 14 amino acids. Trimming cost V 7 bases and J 8 bases, with 17 bases left between them. The CDR3: CASTETLASGELFF. In nucleotides, the CDR3 is TGTGCCAGCACCGAAACCCTTGCTTCGGGGGAGCTGTTTTTT.

The chain uses TRBV2 and TRBJ2-7; D gene ambiguous. Trimming pared 5 bases from V and 3 bases from J, leaving 17 bases between. CDR3 size: 15 residues. Looked up from germline, CDR1 is SNHLY and CDR2 is FYNNEI. The CDR3 reads CASSSAYAQSYEQYF. CDR3 DNA sequence: TGTGCCAGCAGTTCCGCTTACGCCCAGAGCTACGAGCAGTACTTC.

The chain has TRBV11-2 and TRBJ2-3; no clear D. Germline V CDR1 and CDR2: SGHAT, FQNNGV. Trimming took off 7 bases at V and 7 bases at J, with 15 bases between the two ends. This CDR3 region has 13 residues. CDR3 nucleotides: TGTGCCAGCAAGGGTTACAGCAGGAATACGCAGTATTTT. It translates to CASKGYSRNTQYF. The variable domain in full, completed from reference TRBV11-2 and TRBJ2-3, reads EAGVAQSPRYKIIEKRQSVAFWCNPISGHATLYWYQQILGQGPKLLIQFQNNGVVDDSQLPKDRFSAERLKGVDSTLKIQPAKLEDSAVYLCASKGYSRNTQYFGPGTRLTVL.

This chain uses TRBV9 with TRBJ2-3; TRBD2 aligns across 12 bases. Germline V gene lookup returns CDR1 SGDLS and CDR2 YYNGEE. The CDR3 loop spans 16 amino acids. J was trimmed by 1 base and V by 2 bases; bases with no gene match: 2. The chain's CDR3 is CASSVRTSGGTDTQYF. For the CDR3, the DNA is TGTGCCAGCAGCGTCCGGACTAGCGGGGGCACAGATACGCAGTATTTT.

V usage is TRBV28 and J usage is TRBJ1-4; D call uncertain. Trimming stripped 5 bases from V and 5 bases from J, with 15 bases between. The CDR3 extends over 15 amino acids. Per germline, CDR1 MDHEN and CDR2 SYDVKM. In DNA, the CDR3 is TGTGCCAGCAGTATGTGGACGCTTGGGAATGAAAAACTGTTTTTT. This codes for CASSMWTLGNEKLFF.

The gene calls are TRBV5-1 and TRBJ2-3, with D possibly TRBD2 on 5 matching bases. This CDR3 is 13 amino acids long. V gave up 2 bases and J gave up 3 bases, with 7 bases separating them. CDR1 is SGHRS and CDR2 is YFSETQ in the germline V gene. For the CDR3, the DNA is TGCGCCAGCAGCTTAGCGGCGACAGATACGCAGTATTTT. Translating it yields CASSLAATDTQYF.

The chain joins TRBV30 to TRBJ2-6; D possibly corresponds to TRBD2 (5 bases). Per germline, CDR1 GTSNPN and CDR2 SVGIG (reference sequence). CDR3 length equals 14 residues. V lost 4 bases and J 0 bases, leaving 7 bases between the germline ends. The CDR3 DNA follows: TGTGCCTGGAATCGGGGCTCTGGGGCCAACGTCCTGACTTTC. Translated, it gives CAWNRGSGANVLTF.

A single count supports this clone. The rearrangement uses TRBV5-1 and TRBJ2-3, with 7 bases lining up with TRBD2. The CDR3 contains 15 residues. V lost 2 bases to trimming and J lost 3 bases; unmatched junction nucleotides: 6. CDR1 and CDR2 from the germline V gene are SGHRS and YFSETQ. The CDR3 sequence is CASSFLAGHTDTQYF. As DNA, the CDR3 is TGCGCCAGCAGCTTTTTAGCGGGCCATACAGATACGCAGTATTTT.

The chain uses TRBV24-1 and TRBJ1-2; D is possibly TRBD1 (5 bases). The CDR3 has 12 residues. V was cut by 1 base and J by 7 bases, with 6 bases left in between. The germline V gene encodes CDR1 KGHDR and CDR2 SFDVKD. CDR3 DNA: TGTGCCACCAGTGATTTTAGGGGTGGCTACACCTTC. This encodes CATSDFRGGYTF.